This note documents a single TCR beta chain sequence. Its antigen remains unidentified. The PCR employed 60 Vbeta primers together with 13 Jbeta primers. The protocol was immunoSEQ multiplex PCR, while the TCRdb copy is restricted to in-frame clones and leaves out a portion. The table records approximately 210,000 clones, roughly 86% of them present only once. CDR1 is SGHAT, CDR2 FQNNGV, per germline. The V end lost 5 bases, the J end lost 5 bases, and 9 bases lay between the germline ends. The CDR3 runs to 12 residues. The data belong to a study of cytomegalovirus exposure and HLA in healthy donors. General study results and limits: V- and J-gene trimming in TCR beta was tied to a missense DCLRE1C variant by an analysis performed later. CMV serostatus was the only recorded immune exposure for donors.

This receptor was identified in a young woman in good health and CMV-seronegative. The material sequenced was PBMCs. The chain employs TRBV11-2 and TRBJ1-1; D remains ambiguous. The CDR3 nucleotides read TGTGCCAGCAGCGTACCGGTGACTGAAGCTTTCTTT. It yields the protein CASSVPVTEAFF.